This record covers a single T cell receptor (beta chain). The length of the CDR3 is 15 residues. V lost 6 bases and J 1 base, leaving 15 bases between the germline ends. Per the germline V gene, CDR1 is MNHNS and CDR2 is SASEGT. Here immunoSEQ multiplex PCR was the method, and the copy in TCRdb shows in-frame clones only, minus some. The sample lists approximately 69,000 clones; about 79% were seen once. These data originate in a study of OX40 agonist ivuxolimab in advanced cancers. Study at large: Intravenous ivuxolimab at 0.01 to 10 mg/kg was given to patients every 2 weeks.

This receptor was taken from an adult with an advanced solid tumor such as melanoma, head and neck, liver or kidney cancer. The specimen comprised CD4+ or CD8+ T cells sorted from blood, sampled in a trial of the OX40 agonist ivuxolimab. The chain joins TRBV6-1 to TRBJ2-5, with D possibly matching TRBD2 (6 bases). The CDR3 bases are TGTGCCAGCAGCATAGGCGGGGCGGCCCAAGAGACCCAGTACTTC. Its protein is CASSIGGAAQETQYF.